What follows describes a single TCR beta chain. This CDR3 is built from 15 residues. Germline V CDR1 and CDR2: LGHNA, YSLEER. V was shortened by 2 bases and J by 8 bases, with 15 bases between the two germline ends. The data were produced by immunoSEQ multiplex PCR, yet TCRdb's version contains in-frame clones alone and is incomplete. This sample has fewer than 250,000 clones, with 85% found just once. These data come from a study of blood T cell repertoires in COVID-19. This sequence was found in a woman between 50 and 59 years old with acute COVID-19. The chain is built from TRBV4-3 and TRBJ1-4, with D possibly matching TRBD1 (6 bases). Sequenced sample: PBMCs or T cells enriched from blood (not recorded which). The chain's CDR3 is CASSQSAGEYEKLFF. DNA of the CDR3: TGCGCCAGCAGCCAATCCGCAGGGGAATACGAAAAACTGTTTTTT.